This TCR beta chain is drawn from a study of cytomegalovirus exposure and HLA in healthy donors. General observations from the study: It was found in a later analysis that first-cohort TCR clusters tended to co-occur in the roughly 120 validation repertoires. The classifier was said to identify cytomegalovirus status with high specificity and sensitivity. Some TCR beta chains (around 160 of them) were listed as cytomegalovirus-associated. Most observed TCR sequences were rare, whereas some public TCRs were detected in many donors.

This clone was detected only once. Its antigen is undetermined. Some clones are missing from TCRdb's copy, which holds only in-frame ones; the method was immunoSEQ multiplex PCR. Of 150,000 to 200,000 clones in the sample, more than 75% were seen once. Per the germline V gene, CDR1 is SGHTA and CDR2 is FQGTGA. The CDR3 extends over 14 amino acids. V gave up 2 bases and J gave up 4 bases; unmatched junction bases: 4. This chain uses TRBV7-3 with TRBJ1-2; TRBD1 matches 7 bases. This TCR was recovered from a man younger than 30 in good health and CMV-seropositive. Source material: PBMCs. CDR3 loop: CASSLDRDSYGYTF. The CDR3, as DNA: TGTGCCAGCAGCTTAGACAGGGATTCCTATGGCTACACCTTC.